What follows are 16 T cell receptor beta chains derived from one specimen sequenced in a study of beta chain features in type 1 diabetes. Isolated RNA was reverse transcribed in full, so expressed TCRB transcripts were sequenced. The protocol was immunoSEQ multiplex PCR, while the TCRdb copy is restricted to in-frame clones and leaves out a portion. The table includes more than 150,000 clones, 11% detected once. The source material was central memory CD4+ T cells from blood. The receptors come from a man younger than 35 in good health.

V gene TRBV5-1 combines with J gene TRBJ2-1, with 8 bases fitting TRBD2. V gave up 4 bases and J gave up 7 bases; unmatched junction bases: 7. Germline CDR1 reads SGHRS; CDR2 reads YFSETQ. CDR3 length equals 14 residues. The chain's CDR3 is CASSPGTSSNEQFF. The CDR3 region has the DNA TGCGCCAGCAGCCCCGGGACTAGTTCTAATGAGCAGTTCTTC.

CDR3: CASSVAERETDEQFF. In DNA form, the CDR3 reads TGTGCCAGCAGCGTAGCCGAGCGGGAGACCGATGAGCAGTTCTTC. V usage is TRBV9 and J usage is TRBJ2-1, with 8 nucleotides matching TRBD2. V lost 0 bases to trimming and J lost 8 bases; unmatched junction nucleotides: 7. The germline V gene has CDR1 SGDLS and CDR2 YYNGEE. The CDR3 runs 15 residues.

This clone has a handful of counts. CDR3 bases: TGTGCCAGCAGCTTGGCCCCCGAGGGTAGCAATTCACCCCTCCACTTT. The encoded protein is CASSLAPEGSNSPLHF. J is TRBJ1-6 and V is TRBV5-4; D uncertain. V lost 0 bases and J 7 bases, leaving 14 bases between the germline ends. This CDR3 is 16 amino acids long. In germline, CDR1 is SGHNT, CDR2 YYREEE (reference sequence).

Only a few counts were recorded for this clone. This chain uses TRBV30 with TRBJ1-6; weak D call: TRBD1 (5 bases). CDR3 length: 13 amino acids. Germline assignment: CDR1 GTSNPN and CDR2 SVGIG (reference sequence). The V gene lost 4 bases and the J gene lost 8 bases, with 12 bases spanning the gap. This chain's CDR3 is CAWTVQGYSPLHF. The CDR3 coding sequence is TGTGCCTGGACGGTCCAGGGCTATTCACCCCTCCACTTT.

J is TRBJ1-2 and V is TRBV11-2; D uncertain. The CDR3 has 13 amino acids. Germline values: CDR1 SGHAT, CDR2 FQNNGV. V was trimmed by 5 bases and J by 8 bases, leaving 15 bases between them. This CDR3 is CASSADWVEGYTF. In DNA, the CDR3 is TGTGCCAGCAGCGCAGACTGGGTAGAGGGCTACACCTTC.

This clone occurred a few times. The chain uses TRBV2 and TRBJ1-1; a possible D gene is TRBD1 (6 bases). V lost 3 bases, J lost 12 bases, and 8 bases lay in between. The CDR3 is 10 residues long. The V gene's germline CDR1 is SNHLY and CDR2 FYNNEI. The CDR3 loop is CASSDRGPFF. In DNA form, the CDR3 reads TGTGCCAGCAGTGATCGGGGGCCTTTCTTT. Full variable domain (remainder filled in from reference TRBV2 and TRBJ1-1): EPEVTQTPSHQVTQMGQEVILRCVPISNHLYFYWYRQILGQKVEFLVSFYNNEISEKSEIFDDQFSVERPDGSNFTLKIRSTKLEDSAMYFCASSDRGPFFGQGTRLTVV.

This clone was found a few times. The genes are TRBV7-2 and TRBJ2-5; 9 nucleotides line up with TRBD1. This CDR3 has 16 amino acids. Per germline, CDR1 SGHTA and CDR2 FQGNSA. V lost 5 bases and J lost 5; bases outside the gene matches: 12. CDR3 protein: CASSLGQGNILETQYF. The DNA for the CDR3 is TGTGCCAGCAGCCTAGGACAGGGGAATATATTGGAGACCCAGTACTTC.

A word on this clone: The identical CDR3 is also encoded by other nucleotide sequences in the sample. The rearrangement uses TRBV5-1 and TRBJ1-2, with TRBD1 matching 8 bases. With 0 bases clipped from V and 2 bases from J, the junction kept 0 bases outside the gene matches. Germline CDR1 SGHRS, CDR2 YFSETQ. CDR3 size: 14 residues. The CDR3 bases are TGCGCCAGCAGCTTGGGGGACAGGAACTATGGCTACACCTTC. Its protein product is CASSLGDRNYGYTF.

This sequence joins TRBV5-4 and TRBJ2-5, with 7 positions matching TRBD1. The germline gives CDR1 SGHNT, CDR2 YYREEE (reference sequence). With 0 bases clipped from V and 5 bases from J, the junction kept 7 bases outside the gene matches. CDR3 size: 15 residues. The CDR3 nucleotides are TGTGCCAGCAGCTTGGAGCCACAGGGGTACGAGACCCAGTACTTC. This gives the protein CASSLEPQGYETQYF. The variable domain in full, with the rest retrieved from reference TRBV5-4 and TRBJ2-5, is ETGVTQSPTHLIKTRGQQVTLRCSSQSGHNTVSWYQQALGQGPQFIFQYYREEENGRGNFPPRFSGLQFPNYSSELNVNALELDDSALYLCASSLEPQGYETQYFGPGTRLLVL.

The CDR3 loop is CASRRDNTGELFF. CDR3 DNA sequence: TGTGCCAGCAGAAGGGATAACACCGGGGAGCTGTTTTTT. This sequence joins TRBV2 and TRBJ2-2, with D unresolved. Germline assignment: CDR1 SNHLY and CDR2 FYNNEI. This CDR3 comprises 13 residues. V lost 6 bases and J 2 bases, leaving 7 bases between the germline ends.

The chain employs TRBV5-1 and TRBJ2-6; D is undetermined. V was clipped by 0 bases and J by 2 bases, with 9 bases between them. The CDR3 runs to 16 residues. CDR1 is SGHRS, CDR2 YFSETQ, per germline. Here the CDR3 reads CASSLGSTAGANVLTF. Written as DNA, the CDR3 is TGCGCCAGCAGCTTGGGATCGACCGCTGGGGCCAACGTCCTGACTTTC.

This clone was detected only a few times. This chain links TRBV6-5 with TRBJ1-2; 7 bases are shared with TRBD1. Germline trimming cut 0 bases from V and 0 bases from J; bases unmatched to any gene: 4. The CDR3 totals 16 residues. Germline V gene sequence: CDR1 MNHEY, CDR2 SVGAGI. CDR3: CASSYSGQASNYGYTF. CDR3 bases: TGTGCCAGCAGTTACTCCGGACAGGCCTCTAACTATGGCTACACCTTC.

In this sample, this clone turned up a few times. The genes are TRBV18 and TRBJ2-3; 8 nucleotides match TRBD1. Germline loops: CDR1 KGHSH, CDR2 LQKENI. The CDR3 is made up of 16 amino acids. The V segment lost 0 bases and the J segment 8 bases; nucleotides outside the gene matches: 10. CDR3 nucleotides: TGTGCCAGCTCACCACCTCGGACAGGGAGTAGCGGTACGCAGTATTTT. This sequence encodes CASSPPRTGSSGTQYF.

This chain joins TRBV15 and TRBJ1-5, with D hard to call. This CDR3 comprises 15 residues. Germline lookup yields CDR1 LNHNV and CDR2 YYDKDF (reference sequence). Trimming took off 0 bases at V and 4 bases at J, with 10 bases between the two ends. The CDR3 reads CATSRDKGFNQPQHF. CDR3 DNA sequence: TGTGCCACCAGCAGAGATAAAGGGTTTAATCAGCCCCAGCATTTT.

The chain links TRBV6-1 to TRBJ2-3, with no clear D. CDR1 and CDR2 (germline): MNHNS, SASEGT. The CDR3 length is 13 residues. The ends were cut back, 5 bases at V and 4 bases at J, with 10 bases in the middle. CDR3 in DNA: TGTGCCAGCAGTCCCTCGCCGGCAGATACGCAGTATTTT. Residues: CASSPSPADTQYF.

The chain employs TRBV14 and TRBJ2-2; 8 nucleotides agree with TRBD1. The CDR3 is 16 amino acids. Trimming removed 4 bases from V and 6 bases from J; junction bases left unmatched: 10. CDR1 and CDR2 (germline): SGHDN, FVKESK. This CDR3 is CASSPSPGGEAGELFF. In DNA form, the CDR3 reads TGTGCCAGCAGCCCTTCTCCAGGGGGCGAGGCCGGGGAGCTGTTTTTT.